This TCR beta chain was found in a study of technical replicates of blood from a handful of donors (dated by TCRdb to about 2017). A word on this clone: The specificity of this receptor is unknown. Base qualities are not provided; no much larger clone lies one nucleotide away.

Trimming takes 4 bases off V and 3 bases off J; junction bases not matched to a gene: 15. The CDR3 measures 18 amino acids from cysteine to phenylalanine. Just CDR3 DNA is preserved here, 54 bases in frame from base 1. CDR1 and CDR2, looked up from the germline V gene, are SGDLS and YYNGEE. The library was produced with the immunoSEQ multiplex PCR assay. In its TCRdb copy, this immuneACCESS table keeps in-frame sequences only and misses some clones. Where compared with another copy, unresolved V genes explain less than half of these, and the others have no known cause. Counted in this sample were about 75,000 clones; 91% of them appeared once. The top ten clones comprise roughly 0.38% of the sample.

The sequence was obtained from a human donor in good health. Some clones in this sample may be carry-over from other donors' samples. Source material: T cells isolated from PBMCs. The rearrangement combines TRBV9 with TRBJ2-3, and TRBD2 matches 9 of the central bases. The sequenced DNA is TGTGCCAGCAGCCCCGGGGGGAGCGGGGGGTACACGACAGATACGCAGTATTTT. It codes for CASSPGGSGGYTTDTQYF. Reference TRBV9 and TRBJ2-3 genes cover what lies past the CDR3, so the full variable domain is DSGVTQTPKHLITATGQRVTLRCSPRSGDLSVYWYQQSLDQGLQFLIQYYNGEERAKGNILERFSAQQFPDLHSELNLSSLELGDSALYFCASSPGGSGGYTTDTQYFGPGTRLTVL.